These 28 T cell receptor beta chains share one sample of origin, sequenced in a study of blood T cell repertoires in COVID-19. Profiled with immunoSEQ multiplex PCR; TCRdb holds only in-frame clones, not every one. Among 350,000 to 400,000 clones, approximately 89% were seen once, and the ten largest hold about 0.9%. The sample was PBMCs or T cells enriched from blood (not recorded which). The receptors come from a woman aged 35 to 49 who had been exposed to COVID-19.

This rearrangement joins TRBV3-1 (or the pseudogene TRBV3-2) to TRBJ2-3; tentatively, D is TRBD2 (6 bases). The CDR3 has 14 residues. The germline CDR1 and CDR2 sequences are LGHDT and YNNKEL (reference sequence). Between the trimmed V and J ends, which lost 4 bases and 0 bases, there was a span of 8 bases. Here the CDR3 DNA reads TGTGCCAGCAGCCGAGCGGGTAGCACAGATACGCAGTATTTT. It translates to CASSRAGSTDTQYF.

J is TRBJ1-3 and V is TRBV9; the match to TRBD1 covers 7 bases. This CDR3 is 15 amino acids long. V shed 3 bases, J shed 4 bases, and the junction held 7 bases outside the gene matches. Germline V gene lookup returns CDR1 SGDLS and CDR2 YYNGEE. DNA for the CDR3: TGTGCCAGCAGCGCCGCAGGGGGACCCGGAAACACCATATATTTT. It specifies CASSAAGGPGNTIYF.

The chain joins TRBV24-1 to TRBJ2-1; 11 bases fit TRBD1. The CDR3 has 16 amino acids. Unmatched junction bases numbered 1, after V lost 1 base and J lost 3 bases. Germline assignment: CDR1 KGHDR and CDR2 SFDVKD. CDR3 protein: CATSDLGTGGYNEQFF. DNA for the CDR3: TGTGCCACCAGTGATTTAGGGACAGGGGGCTACAATGAGCAGTTCTTC.

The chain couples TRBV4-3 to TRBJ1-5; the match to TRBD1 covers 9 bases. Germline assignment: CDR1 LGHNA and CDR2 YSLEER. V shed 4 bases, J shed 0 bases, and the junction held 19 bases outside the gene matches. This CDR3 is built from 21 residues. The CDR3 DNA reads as TGCGCCAGCAGCCCCTTAACAGGGGGCCCCTCGAGGGAATATAGCAATCAGCCCCAGCATTTT. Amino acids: CASSPLTGGPSREYSNQPQHF.

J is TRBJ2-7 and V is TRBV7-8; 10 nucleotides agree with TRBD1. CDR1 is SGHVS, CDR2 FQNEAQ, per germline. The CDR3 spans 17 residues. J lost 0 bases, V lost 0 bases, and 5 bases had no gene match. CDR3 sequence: CASSLAGGQGFSYEQYF. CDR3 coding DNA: TGTGCCAGCAGCTTAGCTGGGGGACAGGGGTTCTCCTACGAGCAGTACTTC.

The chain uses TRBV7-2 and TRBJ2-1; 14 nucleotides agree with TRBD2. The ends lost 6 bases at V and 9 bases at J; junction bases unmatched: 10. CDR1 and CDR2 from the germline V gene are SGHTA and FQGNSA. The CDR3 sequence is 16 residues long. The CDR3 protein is CASSKTGLAGGGEQFF. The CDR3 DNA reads TGTGCCAGCAGTAAAACAGGACTAGCGGGGGGCGGTGAGCAGTTCTTC.

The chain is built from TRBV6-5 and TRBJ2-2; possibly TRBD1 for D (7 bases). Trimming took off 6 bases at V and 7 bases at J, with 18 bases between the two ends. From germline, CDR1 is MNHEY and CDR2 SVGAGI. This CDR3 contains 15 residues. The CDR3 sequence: CASSPDRRESGELFF. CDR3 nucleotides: TGTGCCAGCAGCCCGGACAGGAGGGAGAGCGGGGAGCTGTTTTTT.

In DNA, the CDR3 is TGCGCCAGCAGCTTGGGGACAGACTATACTAACTATGGCTACACCTTC. It yields the protein CASSLGTDYTNYGYTF. This rearrangement joins TRBV5-1 to TRBJ1-2, with D possibly TRBD1 on 6 matching bases. This CDR3 is 16 amino acids long. Trimming shortened V by 0 bases and J by 0 bases, and 12 bases separated the two germline ends. CDR1 is SGHRS and CDR2 is YFSETQ in the germline V gene.

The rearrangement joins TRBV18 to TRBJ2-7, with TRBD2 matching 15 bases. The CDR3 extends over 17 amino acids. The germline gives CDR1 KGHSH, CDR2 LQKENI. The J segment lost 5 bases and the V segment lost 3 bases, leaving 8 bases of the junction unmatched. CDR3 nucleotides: TGTGCCAGCTCACCCGCCGGACTAGCGGGGGGGTTAAACGAGCAGTACTTC. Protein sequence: CASSPAGLAGGLNEQYF.

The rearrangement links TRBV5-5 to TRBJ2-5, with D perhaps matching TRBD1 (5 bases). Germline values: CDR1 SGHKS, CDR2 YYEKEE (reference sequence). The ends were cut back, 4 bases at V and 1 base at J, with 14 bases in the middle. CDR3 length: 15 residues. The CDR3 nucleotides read TGTGCCAGCAGCCAGGGTTTGACGGTCCAAGAGACCCAGTACTTC. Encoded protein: CASSQGLTVQETQYF.

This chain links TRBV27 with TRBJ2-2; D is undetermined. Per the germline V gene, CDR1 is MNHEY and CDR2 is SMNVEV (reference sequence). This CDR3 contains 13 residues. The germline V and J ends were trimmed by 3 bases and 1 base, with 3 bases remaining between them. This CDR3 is CASSFLNTGELFF. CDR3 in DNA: TGTGCCAGCAGTTTTCTGAACACCGGGGAGCTGTTTTTT.

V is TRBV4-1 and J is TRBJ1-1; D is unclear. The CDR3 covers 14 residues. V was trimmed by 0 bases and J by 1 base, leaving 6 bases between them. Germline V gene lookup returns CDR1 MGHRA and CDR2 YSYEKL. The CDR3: CASSQDGRNTEAFF. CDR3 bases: TGCGCCAGCAGCCAAGACGGGAGGAACACTGAAGCTTTCTTT.

The CDR3 loop is CASTSGGIYGYTF. The CDR3 region has the DNA TGTGCCAGCACTTCAGGGGGTATCTATGGCTACACCTTC. The chain is built from TRBV6-5 and TRBJ1-2; 7 bases are shared with TRBD1. This CDR3 region has 13 residues. The J segment lost 4 bases and the V segment lost 7 bases, leaving 6 bases of the junction unmatched. Germline V lookup: CDR1 MNHEY, CDR2 SVGAGI.

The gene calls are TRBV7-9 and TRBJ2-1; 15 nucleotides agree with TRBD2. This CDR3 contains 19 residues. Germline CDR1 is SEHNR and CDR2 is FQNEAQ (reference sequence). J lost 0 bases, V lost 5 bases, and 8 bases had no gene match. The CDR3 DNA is TGTGCCAGCAGCCCCGGGACTAGCGGGGGGTCAAGCTCCTACAATGAGCAGTTCTTC. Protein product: CASSPGTSGGSSSYNEQFF.

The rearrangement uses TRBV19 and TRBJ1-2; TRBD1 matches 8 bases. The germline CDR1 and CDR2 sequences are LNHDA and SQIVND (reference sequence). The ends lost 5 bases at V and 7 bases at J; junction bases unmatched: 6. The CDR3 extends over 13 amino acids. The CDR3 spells CASSADRDLGYTF. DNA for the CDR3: TGTGCCAGTAGTGCGGACAGGGATCTTGGCTACACCTTC.

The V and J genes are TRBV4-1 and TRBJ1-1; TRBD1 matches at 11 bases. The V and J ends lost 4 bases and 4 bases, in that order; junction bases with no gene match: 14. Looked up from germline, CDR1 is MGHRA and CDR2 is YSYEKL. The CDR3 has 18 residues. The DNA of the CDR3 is TGCGCCAGCAGCCCGGCCGGGACAGGGGGAAGGAGGGCCACTGAAGCTTTCTTT. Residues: CASSPAGTGGRRATEAFF.

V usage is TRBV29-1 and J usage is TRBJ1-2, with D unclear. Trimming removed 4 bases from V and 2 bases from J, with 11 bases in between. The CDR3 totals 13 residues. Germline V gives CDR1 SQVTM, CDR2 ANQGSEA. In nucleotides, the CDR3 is TGCAGCGTTGTCGTCGACTGGAACTATGGCTACACCTTC. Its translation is CSVVVDWNYGYTF.

CDR3 sequence reads: CASSTIERNSPLHF. For the CDR3, the DNA is TGTGCCAGCAGCACCATTGAACGGAATTCACCCCTCCACTTT. The rearrangement uses TRBV2 and TRBJ1-6, with no clear D. Germline CDR1 reads SNHLY; CDR2 reads FYNNEI. Trimming pared 6 bases from V and 7 bases from J, leaving 13 bases between. The CDR3 covers 14 residues.

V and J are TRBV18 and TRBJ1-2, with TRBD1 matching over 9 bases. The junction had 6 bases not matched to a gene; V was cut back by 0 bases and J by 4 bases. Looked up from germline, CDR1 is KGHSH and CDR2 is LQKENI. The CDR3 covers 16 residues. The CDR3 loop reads CASSPPGRQGGYGYTF. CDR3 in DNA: TGTGCCAGCTCACCACCGGGCCGACAGGGGGGCTATGGCTACACCTTC.

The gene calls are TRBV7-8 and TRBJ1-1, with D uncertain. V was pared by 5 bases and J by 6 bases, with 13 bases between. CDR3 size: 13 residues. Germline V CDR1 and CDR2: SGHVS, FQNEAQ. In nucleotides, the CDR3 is TGTGCCAGCAGCCTGACCCCGAGGGCTGAAGCTTTCTTT. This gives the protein CASSLTPRAEAFF.

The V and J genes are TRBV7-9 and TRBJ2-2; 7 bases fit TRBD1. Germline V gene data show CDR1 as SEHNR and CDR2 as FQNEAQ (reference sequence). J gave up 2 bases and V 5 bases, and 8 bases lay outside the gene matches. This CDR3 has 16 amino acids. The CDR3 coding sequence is TGTGCCAGCAGCCACAGAGCAGGGGGAAACACCGGGGAGCTGTTTTTT. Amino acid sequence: CASSHRAGGNTGELFF.

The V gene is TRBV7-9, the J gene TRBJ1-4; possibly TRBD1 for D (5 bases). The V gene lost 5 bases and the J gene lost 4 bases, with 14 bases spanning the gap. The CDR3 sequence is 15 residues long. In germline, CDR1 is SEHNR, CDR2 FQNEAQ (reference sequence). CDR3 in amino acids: CASSLDTGINEKLFF. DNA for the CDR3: TGTGCCAGCAGCCTGGACACTGGTATTAATGAAAAACTGTTTTTT.

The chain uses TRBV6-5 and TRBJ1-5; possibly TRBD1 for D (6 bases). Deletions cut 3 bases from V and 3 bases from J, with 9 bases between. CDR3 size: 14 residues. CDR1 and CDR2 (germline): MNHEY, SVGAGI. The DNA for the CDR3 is TGTGCCAGCAGTTATCGGACAGACAATCAGCCCCAGCATTTT. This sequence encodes CASSYRTDNQPQHF.

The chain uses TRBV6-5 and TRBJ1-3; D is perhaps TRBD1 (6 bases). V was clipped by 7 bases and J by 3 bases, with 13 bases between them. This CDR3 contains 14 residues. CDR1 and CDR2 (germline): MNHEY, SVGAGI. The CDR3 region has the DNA TGTGCCAGCACGGACGGGGGGCGTGGAAACACCATATATTTT. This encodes CASTDGGRGNTIYF.

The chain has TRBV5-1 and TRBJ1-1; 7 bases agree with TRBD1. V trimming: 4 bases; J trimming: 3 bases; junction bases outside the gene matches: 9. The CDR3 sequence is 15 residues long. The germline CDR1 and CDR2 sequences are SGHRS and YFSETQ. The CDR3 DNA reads TGCGCCAGCAGCCCGAGCATGACAGGGTACACTGAAGCTTTCTTT. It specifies CASSPSMTGYTEAFF.

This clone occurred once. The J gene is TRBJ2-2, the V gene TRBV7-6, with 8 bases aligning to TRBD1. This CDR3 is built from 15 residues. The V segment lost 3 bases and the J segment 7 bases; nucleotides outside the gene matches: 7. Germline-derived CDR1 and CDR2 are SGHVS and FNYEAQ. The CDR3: CASSLGQGAVGELFF. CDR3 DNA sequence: TGTGCCAGCAGCTTGGGGCAGGGGGCGGTCGGGGAGCTGTTTTTT.

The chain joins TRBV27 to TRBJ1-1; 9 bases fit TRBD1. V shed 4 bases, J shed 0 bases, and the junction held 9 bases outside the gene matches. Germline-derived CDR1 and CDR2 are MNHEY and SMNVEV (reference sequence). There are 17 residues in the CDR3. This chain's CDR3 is CASSSLSTGGMNTEAFF. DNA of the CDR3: TGTGCCAGCAGTTCTCTCTCGACAGGGGGGATGAACACTGAAGCTTTCTTT.

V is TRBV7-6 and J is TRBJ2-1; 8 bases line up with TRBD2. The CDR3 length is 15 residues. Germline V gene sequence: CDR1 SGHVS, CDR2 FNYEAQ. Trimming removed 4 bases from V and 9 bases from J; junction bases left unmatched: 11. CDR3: CASSSTGTSGGEQFF. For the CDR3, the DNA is TGTGCCAGCAGCTCAACCGGGACTAGTGGGGGTGAGCAGTTCTTC.